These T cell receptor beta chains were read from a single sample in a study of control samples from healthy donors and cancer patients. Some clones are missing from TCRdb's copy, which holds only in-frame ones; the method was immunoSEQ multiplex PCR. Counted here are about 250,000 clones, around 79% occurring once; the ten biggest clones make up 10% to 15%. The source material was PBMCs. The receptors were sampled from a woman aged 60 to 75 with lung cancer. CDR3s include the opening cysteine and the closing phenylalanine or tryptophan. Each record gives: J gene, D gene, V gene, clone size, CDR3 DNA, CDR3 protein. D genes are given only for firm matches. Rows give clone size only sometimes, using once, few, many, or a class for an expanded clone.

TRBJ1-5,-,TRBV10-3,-,TGTGCCATCAGTGAATACGAAACAGGGCTGGGGCAGCCCCAGCATTTT,CAISEYETGLGQPQHF
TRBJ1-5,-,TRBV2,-,TGTGCCAGCGGCCTGGGCCAGGAAGAATATCAGCCCCAGCATTTT,CASGLGQEEYQPQHF
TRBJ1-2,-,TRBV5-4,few,TGTGCCACACAGGGATACTATGGCTACACCTTC,CATQGYYGYTF
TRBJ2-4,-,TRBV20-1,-,TGCAGTGCAAATCAGCGGGTTCAGTACTTC,CSANQRVQYF
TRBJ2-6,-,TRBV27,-,TGTGCCAGCAGTTTAAGCCCTGGGGCCAACGTCCTGACTTTC,CASSLSPGANVLTF
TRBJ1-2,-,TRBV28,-,TGTGCCAGCAGCTCTTATGGCTACACCTTC,CASSSYGYTF
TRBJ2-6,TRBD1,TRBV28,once,TGTGCCAGCAGACGACAGGGCCCTGGGGCCAACGTCCTGACTTTC,CASRRQGPGANVLTF
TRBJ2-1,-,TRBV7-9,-,TGTGCCAGCAGCTTAGTAGGGGGCTCCTACAATGAGCAGTTCTTC,CASSLVGGSYNEQFF
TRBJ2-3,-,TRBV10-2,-,TGCGCCAGCAGTCCTAGGTTTCAGATCTCCGGGGCAGATACGCAGTATTTT,CASSPRFQISGADTQYF
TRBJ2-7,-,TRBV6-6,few,TGTGCCAGCAGTTACGACTTAAGCTACGAGCAGTACTTC,CASSYDLSYEQYF
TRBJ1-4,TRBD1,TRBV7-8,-,TGTGCCAGCAGCCCGACAGGGGGATTGGGAACTAATGAAAAACTGTTTTTT,CASSPTGGLGTNEKLFF
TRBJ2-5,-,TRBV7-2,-,TGTGCCAGCAGCAACAGAGAGACCCAGTACTTC,CASSNRETQYF
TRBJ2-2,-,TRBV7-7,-,TGTGCCAGCAGCTTAGGAGGGGGTCGGGCCGGGGAGCTGTTTTTT,CASSLGGGRAGELFF
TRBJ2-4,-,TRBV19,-,TGTGCCAGTAGTTCCCAGGGAGCCAAAAACATTCAGTACTTC,CASSSQGAKNIQYF
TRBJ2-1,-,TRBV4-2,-,TGTGCCAGCAGCCAAGATTTGGGACAACGGTACAATGAGCAGTTCTTC,CASSQDLGQRYNEQFF
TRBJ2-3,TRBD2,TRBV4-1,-,TGCGCCAGCAGCCAAGGGTTCGGGGAGGGAGATACGCAGTATTTT,CASSQGFGEGDTQYF
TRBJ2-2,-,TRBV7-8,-,TGTGCCAGCAGCTTAGCTTTCGGGGTCTCCACCGGGGAGCTGTTTTTT,CASSLAFGVSTGELFF
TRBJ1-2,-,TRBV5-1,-,TGCGCCAGCAGCTTGGAAGGGACTGGCCTAGGCTACACCTTC,CASSLEGTGLGYTF
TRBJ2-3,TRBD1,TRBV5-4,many,TGTGCCAGCAGCTCTCTAGACAGGGAAGGTGCAGATACGCAGTATTTT,CASSSLDREGADTQYF
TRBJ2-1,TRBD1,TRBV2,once,TGTGCCAGCAGGGACGGGACAGTTACCTACAATGAGCAGTTCTTC,CASRDGTVTYNEQFF
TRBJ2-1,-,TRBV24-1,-,TGTGCCACCAGTGAAACGGACAACAGATACAATGAGCAGTTCTTC,CATSETDNRYNEQFF
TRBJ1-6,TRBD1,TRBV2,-,TGTGCCAGCACTCTGAGCCCAACAGGGGGTAATTCACCCCTCCACTTT,CASTLSPTGGNSPLHF
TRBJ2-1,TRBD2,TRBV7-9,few,TGTGCCAGCAGCCGGGGCGGGGGGAATGAGCAGTTCTTC,CASSRGGGNEQFF
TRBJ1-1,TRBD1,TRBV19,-,TGTGCCAGTAGTATGTACAGGGGGAAAACTGAAGCTTTCTTT,CASSMYRGKTEAFF